This TCR beta chain originates from a study of Ad26.COV2.S vaccination and SARS-CoV-2 variants. Background on the study: The authors gave Ad26.COV2.S intramuscularly, either once or twice 56 days apart.

About this clone itself: What it binds is not known.

Using immunoSEQ multiplex PCR, the repertoire was profiled, and TCRdb retains in-frame clones only, with some absent. This table holds about 400,000 clones, 89% found once. There are 15 residues in the CDR3. Trimming removed 6 bases at V and 6 bases at J, with 21 bases between. CDR1 is MNHEY and CDR2 is SVGAGI in the germline V gene. Whole-study findings and limits: Responses of spike-specific T cells (both CD8+ and CD4+) reportedly showed substantial breadth after vaccination.

As to treatment: around 19 received Ad26.COV2.S at low or high dose, single or two shots; about 5 received placebo; per-sample allocation not given. Samples analyzed were those drawn on day 63 after the first vaccine or placebo injection. Donor was an adult aged 18-55 years in Boston. In the vaccine, an Ad26 vector expressed the SARS-CoV-2 spike of the Wuhan strain. This sequence was found in a person between 18 and 65 years old who received the Ad26.COV2.S COVID-19 vaccine or a placebo. The V and J genes are TRBV6-5 and TRBJ2-7; D is undetermined. The source was peripheral blood, collected in a trial of Ad26.COV2.S vaccine versus placebo. CDR3 DNA: TGTGCCAGCAGCCCCCAGGTGGGTTACGCCGTCGAGCAGTACTTC. This codes for CASSPQVGYAVEQYF.